Shown below are 27 T cell receptor beta chains from a single sample sequenced in a study of T-cell reconstitution after alpha-beta-depleted transplantation in children. It was with unique molecular identifiers that the TCRbeta library was prepared. TCRdb reanalysed the PCR reads using MiXCR and keeps one entry per CDR3 protein. The table shows about 250,000 distinct CDR3 sequences, with 20% to 30% occurring only once. Specimen: PBMCs, mostly from graft donor cells, collected 360 days after TCRalphabeta/CD19-depleted stem cell transplant. The receptor set was obtained from a female patient between 2 and 15 years old who had a stem cell transplant for congenital amegakaryocytic thrombocytopenia, so the T cells may come from the graft donor.

The rearrangement joins TRBV11-2 to TRBJ2-1; TRBD2 agrees at 8 bases. Germline CDR1 and CDR2: SGHAT and FQNNGV. V gave up 5 bases and J gave up 6 bases; unmatched junction bases: 9. The CDR3 spans 15 residues. The CDR3 nucleotides are TGTGCCAGCAGCCGTCGGGGGGGCTTTTTCAATGAGCAGTTCTTC. Protein product: CASSRRGGFFNEQFF.

This clonotype was seen only a few times. This chain uses TRBV12-3 or TRBV12-4 with TRBJ1-2, with D perhaps TRBD1 (6 bases). V gave up 5 bases and J gave up 0 bases, with 13 bases separating them. The CDR3 loop spans 15 amino acids. This CDR3 reads CASSPRQVTNYGYTF. The CDR3 coding sequence is TGTGCCAGCAGTCCCCGACAGGTGACTAACTATGGCTACACCTTC.

The rearrangement links TRBV12-3 or TRBV12-4 to TRBJ2-3; TRBD2 aligns across 11 bases. V trimming: 4 bases; J trimming: 0 bases; junction bases outside the gene matches: 3. The CDR3 covers 16 residues. The CDR3 here is CASSYRLAGSTDTQYF. The CDR3 nucleotides are TGTGCCAGCAGTTACCGACTAGCGGGAAGCACAGATACGCAGTATTTT.

This chain's CDR3 is CASSSRDVDNEQFF. The CDR3 DNA sequence: TGTGCCAGCAGCAGCCGGGACGTTGACAATGAGCAGTTCTTC. The rearrangement joins TRBV7-9 to TRBJ2-1; the D gene could be TRBD1 or TRBD2 (5 bases each). V was trimmed by 5 bases and J by 5 bases, leaving 13 bases between them. The CDR3 loop spans 14 amino acids. The germline CDR1 and CDR2 sequences are SEHNR and FQNEAQ (reference sequence). The entire variable domain, with the rest obtained from reference TRBV7-9 and TRBJ2-1, is as follows: DTGVSQNPRHKITKRGQNVTFRCDPISEHNRLYWYRQTLGQGPEFLTYFQNEAQLEKSRLLSDRFSAERPKGSFSTLEIQRTEQGDSAMYLCASSSRDVDNEQFFGPGTRLTVL.

This clonotype has a handful of counts. The chain uses TRBV3-1 and TRBJ2-3; 7 bases are a match to TRBD2. Germline lookup yields CDR1 LGHDT and CDR2 YNNKEL (reference sequence). The length of the CDR3 is 17 residues. Trimming took 0 bases from V and 0 from J; bases not matched to a gene: 6. The CDR3 DNA sequence: TGTGCCAGCAGCCAAGATCTAGTAGCGGGCAGCACAGATACGCAGTATTTT. Residues: CASSQDLVAGSTDTQYF.

This clonotype was found many times. The gene calls are TRBV5-1 and TRBJ1-4, with 8 bases matching TRBD1. Per germline, CDR1 SGHRS and CDR2 YFSETQ. The CDR3 runs 16 residues. The ends lost 4 bases at V and 0 bases at J; junction bases unmatched: 5. This CDR3 reads CASSPTGGATNEKLFF. DNA of the CDR3: TGCGCCAGCAGCCCTACAGGGGGGGCAACTAATGAAAAACTGTTTTTT.

A few counts support this clonotype. The rearrangement joins TRBV4-1 to TRBJ1-5; tentatively, D is TRBD1 (5 bases). Trimming took off 5 bases at V and 0 bases at J, with 11 bases between the two ends. The CDR3 loop spans 15 amino acids. Germline CDR1 and CDR2: MGHRA and YSYEKL. The CDR3 DNA is TGCGCCAGCAGCAAGGGACCCAATAGCAATCAGCCCCAGCATTTT. It specifies CASSKGPNSNQPQHF.

The rearrangement uses TRBV6-1 and TRBJ2-4; weak D call: TRBD1 (7 bases). The V end lost 8 bases, the J end lost 3 bases, and 17 bases lay between the germline ends. The length of the CDR3 is 15 residues. The germline V gene has CDR1 MNHNS and CDR2 SASEGT. The CDR3 bases are TGTGCCAGCTTGGAGGGACAGCGAGTCAAAAACATTCAGTACTTC. This encodes CASLEGQRVKNIQYF.

This clonotype was counted a few times. The genes are TRBV11-2 and TRBJ2-7, with 9 bases identical to TRBD2. The V gene's germline CDR1 is SGHAT and CDR2 FQNNGV. The length of the CDR3 is 18 residues. Trimming removed 0 bases from V and 0 bases from J; junction bases left unmatched: 9. CDR3: CASSLEVAGVHSSYEQYF. CDR3 DNA sequence: TGTGCCAGCAGCTTAGAGGTAGCGGGAGTACATAGCTCCTACGAGCAGTACTTC.

This clonotype showed up many times. The genes are TRBV6-2 or TRBV6-3 and TRBJ2-3; 7 nucleotides align to TRBD2. Germline V gene lookup returns CDR1 MNHEY and CDR2 SVGEGT. Trimming took 7 bases from V and 2 from J; bases not matched to a gene: 6. CDR3 size: 14 residues. The CDR3 nucleotides read TGTGCCAGCATCCCGGGACTAATCACAGATACGCAGTATTTT. It translates to CASIPGLITDTQYF.

The chain links TRBV5-1 to TRBJ1-2, with a possible D match to TRBD1 (5 bases). Looked up from germline, CDR1 is SGHRS and CDR2 is YFSETQ. The V end was cut by 4 bases, the J end by 5 bases, with 15 bases between. The CDR3 spans 14 residues. The CDR3 loop is CASSPSGTEYGYTF. DNA for the CDR3: TGCGCCAGCAGCCCCAGTGGGACGGAGTATGGCTACACCTTC.

The chain carries TRBV4-1 and TRBJ2-3; no definite D call. V was clipped by 0 bases and J by 2 bases, with 12 bases between them. The germline V gene has CDR1 MGHRA and CDR2 YSYEKL. This CDR3 comprises 16 residues. The CDR3 reads CASSQDPSATTDTQYF. CDR3 sequence (DNA): TGCGCCAGCAGCCAAGATCCTAGTGCCACCACAGATACGCAGTATTTT.

This clonotype appeared many times. The chain is built from TRBV11-2 and TRBJ2-1, with 11 bases fitting TRBD2. This CDR3 comprises 17 residues. CDR1 and CDR2 from the germline V gene are SGHAT and FQNNGV. V dropped 1 base and J dropped 3; count of bases not matched to a gene: 5. The CDR3 here is CASSLGEGLADYNEQFF. The DNA for the CDR3 is TGTGCCAGCAGCTTAGGAGAGGGACTAGCGGACTACAATGAGCAGTTCTTC.

This clonotype was counted ten times or more. The V call is TRBV13, the J call TRBJ2-5, with 10 bases identical to TRBD2. This CDR3 region has 16 residues. Germline V gene lookup returns CDR1 PRHDT and CDR2 FYEKMQ (reference sequence). V lost 2 bases, J lost 1 base, and 4 bases stayed unmatched. The CDR3 sequence is CASSLSQRGGQETQYF. The CDR3 DNA reads TGTGCCAGCAGCTTATCCCAGCGGGGGGGCCAAGAGACCCAGTACTTC.

The genes are TRBV5-1 and TRBJ2-7, with a weak D call TRBD1 (6 bases). Deletions cut 4 bases from V and 2 bases from J, with 10 bases between. The CDR3 consists of 13 residues. Germline CDR1 reads SGHRS; CDR2 reads YFSETQ. DNA for the CDR3: TGCGCCAGCAGCACGGACAGCACCTACGAGCAGTACTTC. Translating it yields CASSTDSTYEQYF.

This clonotype occurred many times. The chain links TRBV5-5 to TRBJ2-2; 8 bases align to TRBD2. Germline V gives CDR1 SGHKS, CDR2 YYEKEE (reference sequence). Unmatched junction bases numbered 12, after V lost 4 bases and J lost 4 bases. The CDR3 is 17 residues long. CDR3 in DNA: TGTGCCAGCAGCAGAATCCCCGGGACTAGTTTCACCGGGGAGCTGTTTTTT. This translates into CASSRIPGTSFTGELFF. Drawing the rest from reference TRBV5-5 and TRBJ2-2, the complete variable domain is DAGVTQSPTHLIKTRGQQVTLRCSPISGHKSVSWYQQVLGQGPQFIFQYYEKEERGRGNFPDRFSARQFPNYSSELNVNALLLGDSALYLCASSRIPGTSFTGELFFGEGSRLTVL.

The chain has TRBV6-1 and TRBJ2-2; the match to TRBD2 covers 13 bases. The trim removed 6 bases at V and 6 bases at J, leaving 10 bases unmatched. Per the germline V gene, CDR1 is MNHNS and CDR2 is SASEGT. The CDR3 runs 17 residues. The CDR3 is CASSQTSGGAFPGELFF. The CDR3 coding sequence is TGTGCCAGCAGCCAAACTAGCGGGGGGGCCTTTCCCGGGGAGCTGTTTTTT.

This clonotype was picked up a small number of times. This chain connects TRBV29-1 to TRBJ2-1; D ambiguous. Germline CDR1 is SQVTM and CDR2 is ANQGSEA. This CDR3 is built from 15 residues. Trimming removed 6 bases at V and 3 bases at J, with 18 bases between. The CDR3 loop reads CSVVLWLENYNEQFF. DNA of the CDR3: TGCAGCGTGGTTTTATGGCTAGAAAACTACAATGAGCAGTTCTTC.

This clonotype was observed at least ten times. The chain is built from TRBV27 and TRBJ2-1, with D unresolved. Germline V gene lookup returns CDR1 MNHEY and CDR2 SMNVEV (reference sequence). The CDR3 runs to 14 residues. V was shortened by 2 bases and J by 5 bases, with 10 bases between the two germline ends. Here the CDR3 DNA reads TGTGCCAGCAGTTTAACCCCAAGAAACAATGAGCAGTTCTTC. This codes for CASSLTPRNNEQFF.

This clonotype was counted only a few times. V usage is TRBV28 and J usage is TRBJ1-4, with D possibly matching TRBD1 (5 bases). CDR1 MDHEN and CDR2 SYDVKM come from the germline V gene. The CDR3 extends over 15 amino acids. V was pared by 5 bases and J by 8 bases, with 18 bases between. The CDR3, as DNA: TGTGCCAGCAGTCCCGTCTGGCAGGGCGAAGAAAAACTGTTTTTT. This gives the protein CASSPVWQGEEKLFF.

This clonotype was seen more than once but under ten times. The V call is TRBV20-1, the J call TRBJ1-6; TRBD1 matches 7 bases. Looked up from germline, CDR1 is DFQATT and CDR2 is SNEGSKA (reference sequence). This CDR3 has 14 amino acids. Trimming removed 6 bases from V and 12 bases from J; junction bases left unmatched: 14. CDR3 DNA sequence: TGCAGTGCCATTACCTCGGGACAGTTCCTACCCCTCCACTTT. This codes for CSAITSGQFLPLHF.

This clonotype was found a few times. The J gene is TRBJ2-3, the V gene TRBV2; possible D gene TRBD1, 6 bases. The CDR3 sequence is 16 residues long. The germline V gene has CDR1 SNHLY and CDR2 FYNNEI. Trimming removed 6 bases at V and 0 bases at J, with 16 bases between. The CDR3 sequence is CASRPYTGLSTDTQYF. As DNA, the CDR3 is TGTGCCAGCAGGCCATATACAGGGCTTAGCACAGATACGCAGTATTTT.

This chain links TRBV27 with TRBJ2-3, with 14 bases matching TRBD2. The germline V gene has CDR1 MNHEY and CDR2 SMNVEV (reference sequence). The V gene end was trimmed by 5 bases and the J gene end by 4 bases; junction bases not matched to a gene: 5. This CDR3 region has 16 residues. CDR3 region: CASSPLTSGGADTQYF. CDR3 nucleotides: TGTGCCAGCAGTCCCCTGACTAGCGGGGGGGCAGATACGCAGTATTTT.

This clonotype was counted between two and nine times. The chain recombines TRBV18 with TRBJ2-7, with 8 positions matching TRBD1. J lost 2 bases, V lost 2 bases, and 5 bases had no gene match. Germline-derived CDR1 and CDR2 are KGHSH and LQKENI. The CDR3 loop spans 15 amino acids. In DNA, the CDR3 is TGTGCCAGCTCACCATCCTTGGACAGGGCCTACGAGCAGTACTTC. It codes for CASSPSLDRAYEQYF.

The chain is built from TRBV5-1 and TRBJ1-1, with D possibly being TRBD1 (5 bases). Trimming left V 1 base short and J 10 bases short, with 14 bases between. Looked up from germline, CDR1 is SGHRS and CDR2 is YFSETQ. This CDR3 contains 13 residues. CDR3 amino acids: CASSLSGARGAFF. In DNA, the CDR3 is TGCGCCAGCAGCTTGTCCGGGGCCAGAGGAGCTTTCTTT.

The genes are TRBV12-3 or TRBV12-4 and TRBJ2-6; tentatively, D is TRBD1 or TRBD2 (5 bases each). Deletions cut 3 bases from V and 0 bases from J, with 24 bases between. The CDR3 is made up of 21 amino acids. The CDR3: CASSLAGTRGILSSGANVLTF. CDR3 sequence (DNA): TGTGCCAGCAGTTTGGCCGGGACCCGCGGCATACTCTCCTCTGGGGCCAACGTCCTGACTTTC.

This chain's CDR3 is CASSFLYGNTEAFF. CDR3 bases: TGCGCCAGCAGCTTTCTATACGGAAACACTGAAGCTTTCTTT. The rearrangement joins TRBV5-1 to TRBJ1-1; D is undetermined. The germline V gene has CDR1 SGHRS and CDR2 YFSETQ. V was cut by 2 bases and J by 2 bases, with 10 bases left in between. The CDR3 sequence is 14 residues long.